Presented here are 29 T cell receptor beta chains from one specimen sequenced in a study of cytomegalovirus exposure and HLA in healthy donors. PCR used 60 Vbeta primers and 13 Jbeta primers. Produced via immunoSEQ multiplex PCR; TCRdb's table is partial and in-frame only. The sample contains 100,000 to 150,000 clones, 60% to 80% of which appear only once. The sample taken for sequencing was PBMCs. The origin of the receptors is a man between 25 and 39 years old in good health and CMV-seronegative.

The chain has TRBV4-1 and TRBJ2-5; D gene unclear. This CDR3 is 13 amino acids long. V was pared by 1 base and J by 5 bases, with 8 bases between. The germline CDR1 and CDR2 sequences are MGHRA and YSYEKL. The CDR3 DNA reads TGCGCCAGCAGCCAAGGAGCCCGCGAGACCCAGTACTTC. Amino acids: CASSQGARETQYF.

As regards this clone: Other DNA sequences from this sample encode an identical CDR3 as well. The genes are TRBV5-1 and TRBJ2-5; 11 nucleotides agree with TRBD1. The CDR3 covers 14 residues. Germline values: CDR1 SGHRS, CDR2 YFSETQ. The J segment lost 4 bases and the V segment lost 4 bases, leaving 3 bases of the junction unmatched. The CDR3 protein is CASSPGTGGETQYF. CDR3 bases: TGCGCCAGCAGCCCCGGGACAGGGGGAGAGACCCAGTACTTC.

The gene calls are TRBV6-6 and TRBJ2-7; D is uncertain. The CDR3 runs to 14 residues. Germline assignment: CDR1 MNHNY and CDR2 SVGAGI (reference sequence). V lost 0 bases to trimming and J lost 2 bases, with 8 bases between them. As DNA, the CDR3 is TGTGCCAGCAGTTACTCGCCCGTAGCCTACGAGCAGTACTTC. Translated, it gives CASSYSPVAYEQYF.

This chain connects TRBV9 to TRBJ1-2; D gene unclear. V was cut by 4 bases and J by 1 base, with 11 bases left in between. Per germline, CDR1 SGDLS and CDR2 YYNGEE. This CDR3 has 14 residues. Here the CDR3 reads CASSSNTVNYGYTF. The CDR3 DNA follows: TGTGCCAGCAGCTCAAATACAGTTAACTATGGCTACACCTTC.

V gene TRBV10-3 combines with J gene TRBJ1-1; possible D gene TRBD1, 5 bases. Germline V gene lookup returns CDR1 ENHRY and CDR2 SYGVKD. The germline V and J ends were trimmed by 6 bases and 1 base, with 12 bases remaining between them. This CDR3 is built from 14 residues. DNA of the CDR3: TGTGCCATCAGCCCTCGGAGGGGGAACACTGAAGCTTTCTTT. It specifies CAISPRRGNTEAFF.

The chain employs TRBV7-2 and TRBJ2-7; D is undetermined. This CDR3 has 13 residues. Trimming stripped 0 bases from V and 3 bases from J, with 6 bases between. Germline values: CDR1 SGHTA, CDR2 FQGNSA. Written as DNA, the CDR3 is TGTGCCAGCAGCTTAGCGATGAGCTACGAGCAGTACTTC. This encodes CASSLAMSYEQYF.

This chain's CDR3 is CASSGGSVTGIQYF. CDR3 sequence (DNA): TGTGCCAGCAGCGGGGGGTCGGTTACAGGCATTCAGTACTTC. The chain links TRBV5-6 to TRBJ2-4; weak D call: TRBD2 (6 bases). Trimming removed 4 bases at V and 9 bases at J, with 17 bases between. The CDR3 covers 14 residues. In germline, CDR1 is SGHDT, CDR2 YYEEEE.

The chain recombines TRBV28 with TRBJ1-2; D possibly corresponds to TRBD1 (6 bases). This CDR3 is built from 16 residues. With 5 bases removed from V and 0 bases from J, the gap between germline ends came to 16 bases. CDR1 is MDHEN, CDR2 SYDVKM, per germline. CDR3 residues: CASSPLNREANYGYTF. For the CDR3, the DNA is TGTGCCAGCAGTCCACTGAACAGGGAAGCTAACTATGGCTACACCTTC.

This rearrangement joins TRBV7-2 to TRBJ1-1; D perhaps matches TRBD1 (5 bases). Germline CDR1 and CDR2: SGHTA and FQGNSA. The CDR3 is made up of 14 amino acids. V was trimmed by 2 bases and J by 5 bases, leaving 12 bases between them. The CDR3 loop is CASSLLAGPTEAFF. In nucleotides, the CDR3 is TGTGCCAGCAGCTTATTGGCAGGGCCTACTGAAGCTTTCTTT. Filled out from reference TRBV7-2 and TRBJ1-1, the complete variable domain reads GAGVSQSPSNKVTEKGKDVELRCDPISGHTALYWYRQSLGQGLEFLIYFQGNSAPDKSGLPSDRFSAERTGGSVSTLTIQRTQQEDSAVYLCASSLLAGPTEAFFGQGTRLTVV.

The chain joins TRBV28 to TRBJ2-7, with D perhaps matching TRBD1 (5 bases). The V end lost 3 bases, the J end lost 3 bases, and 12 bases lay between the germline ends. The length of the CDR3 is 14 residues. CDR1 is MDHEN and CDR2 is SYDVKM in the germline V gene. The CDR3 region is CASSFLTEYYEQYF. The DNA of the CDR3 is TGTGCCAGCAGTTTCTTGACAGAGTACTACGAGCAGTACTTC.

The rearrangement uses TRBV2 and TRBJ1-1; D may be TRBD1 (6 bases). Trimming removed 4 bases at V and 2 bases at J, with 8 bases between. This CDR3 region has 13 residues. The germline V gene encodes CDR1 SNHLY and CDR2 FYNNEI. The CDR3 loop reads CASSGTANTEAFF. The CDR3 region has the DNA TGTGCCAGCAGTGGGACAGCTAACACTGAAGCTTTCTTT. Using reference TRBV2 and TRBJ1-1 for the parts outside the CDR3, the full variable domain is EPEVTQTPSHQVTQMGQEVILRCVPISNHLYFYWYRQILGQKVEFLVSFYNNEISEKSEIFDDQFSVERPDGSNFTLKIRSTKLEDSAMYFCASSGTANTEAFFGQGTRLTVV.

As concerns this clone: Other nucleotide sequences in the sample specify the same CDR3. The rearrangement joins TRBV6-6 to TRBJ2-7; no reliable D call. V was clipped by 5 bases and J by 0 bases, with 11 bases between them. This CDR3 spans 14 amino acids. Looked up from germline, CDR1 is MNHNY and CDR2 is SVGAGI (reference sequence). Here the CDR3 DNA reads TGTGCCAGCAGTCCCTCGGGTTCCTCCTACGAGCAGTACTTC. Its translation: CASSPSGSSYEQYF.

The chain links TRBV4-1 to TRBJ2-3; 9 bases are shared with TRBD2. Trimming took 1 base from V and 2 from J; bases not matched to a gene: 7. The CDR3 is made up of 17 amino acids. Germline CDR1 reads MGHRA; CDR2 reads YSYEKL. The CDR3 nucleotides read TGCGCCAGCAGCCAAGGTCGGGCTAGCGGGGACACAGATACGCAGTATTTT. Protein sequence: CASSQGRASGDTDTQYF.

This clone has just a few counts. The gene calls are TRBV27 and TRBJ1-3; 7 nucleotides match TRBD1. The CDR3 sequence is 15 residues long. Germline V gene data show CDR1 as MNHEY and CDR2 as SMNVEV (reference sequence). J gave up 0 bases and V 6 bases, and 5 bases lay outside the gene matches. The CDR3 protein is CASSRQGSSGNTIYF. DNA for the CDR3: TGTGCCAGCAGCCGACAGGGCTCCTCTGGAAACACCATATATTTT.

Notes on this clone: One junction end does not reproduce the germline sequence, and a read error may be involved. This CDR3 reads CASSLGTIGIQETQYF. For the CDR3, the DNA is TGTGCTAGCAGCTTAGGAACCATCGGGATACAAGAGACCCAGTACTTC. V usage is TRBV7-7 and J usage is TRBJ2-5, with D perhaps TRBD2 (5 bases). This CDR3 region has 16 residues. Per the germline V gene, CDR1 is SSHAT and CDR2 is FNYEAQ (reference sequence).

V usage is TRBV5-1 and J usage is TRBJ2-2; D remains unclear. V lost 0 bases and J lost 6, with 9 bases in between. There are 14 residues in the CDR3. Germline values: CDR1 SGHRS, CDR2 YFSETQ. DNA for the CDR3: TGCGCCAGCAGCTTGGATATAGCCGCCGGGGAGCTGTTTTTT. This sequence encodes CASSLDIAAGELFF.

The sample holds a few counts of this clone. The junction shows a germline mismatch at one end, possibly a read error. The V call is TRBV7-8, the J call TRBJ2-7, with 10 bases identical to TRBD1. Germline assignment: CDR1 SGHVS and CDR2 FQNEAQ. CDR3 length: 14 amino acids. This CDR3 is CASSLSGQGRLPVF. CDR3 DNA sequence: TGTGCCAGCAGCTTATCGGGACAGGGGAGACTACCGGTCTTC.

V and J are TRBV9 and TRBJ2-5, with D possibly TRBD2 on 6 matching bases. The DNA end favors TRBJ2-7, so the J call may be wrong. The germline V gene has CDR1 SGDLS and CDR2 YYNGEE. The CDR3 sequence is 14 residues long. This CDR3 reads CASSVGAGTYEQYF. CDR3 in DNA: TGTGCCAGCAGCGTAGGTGCGGGAACCTACGAGCAGTACTTC.

This chain links TRBV7-9 with TRBJ1-5; 9 nucleotides line up with TRBD1. The CDR3 extends over 15 amino acids. After removal of 1 base from V and 8 bases from J, the junction contained 6 bases not matched to a gene. The germline gives CDR1 SEHNR, CDR2 FQNEAQ (reference sequence). The CDR3 is CASSLEGQGREPQHF. CDR3 coding DNA: TGTGCCAGCAGCTTAGAGGGACAGGGACGCGAGCCCCAGCATTTT.

This chain connects TRBV30 to TRBJ1-1; no clear D gene. Deletions cut 0 bases from V and 8 bases from J, with 10 bases between. Germline assignment: CDR1 GTSNPN and CDR2 SVGIG (reference sequence). This CDR3 is built from 12 residues. CDR3 nucleotides: TGTGCCTGGAGTGTGACTCGCTGGGAAGCTTTCTTT. Residues: CAWSVTRWEAFF.

The chain links TRBV5-1 to TRBJ2-7; 12 nucleotides match TRBD2. The V gene's germline CDR1 is SGHRS and CDR2 YFSETQ. Unmatched junction bases numbered 7, after V lost 4 bases and J lost 2 bases. This CDR3 spans 16 amino acids. CDR3 protein: CASSPTTSGGAYEQYF. As DNA, the CDR3 is TGCGCCAGCAGCCCGACGACTAGCGGGGGTGCCTACGAGCAGTACTTC.

V usage is TRBV6-5 and J usage is TRBJ1-2, with D perhaps matching TRBD1 (5 bases). The V gene lost 6 bases and the J gene lost 4 bases, with 15 bases spanning the gap. This CDR3 contains 14 residues. From germline, CDR1 is MNHEY and CDR2 SVGAGI. CDR3 in amino acids: CASRQTVGGYGYTF. CDR3 coding DNA: TGTGCCAGCAGGCAGACAGTTGGTGGCTATGGCTACACCTTC.

The chain is built from TRBV5-6 and TRBJ2-7; D is perhaps TRBD1 (6 bases). Trimming took 4 bases from V and 4 from J, leaving 15 bases between them. The CDR3 length is 14 residues. Germline CDR1 is SGHDT and CDR2 is YYEEEE. CDR3 amino acids: CASSGTDSRYEQYF. CDR3 nucleotide sequence: TGTGCCAGCAGCGGAACGGACAGCCGTTACGAGCAGTACTTC.

The chain uses TRBV7-8 and TRBJ2-7, with a tentative D call TRBD1 (6 bases). The length of the CDR3 is 13 residues. The germline V gene encodes CDR1 SGHVS and CDR2 FQNEAQ. V lost 3 bases and J 5 bases, leaving 11 bases between the germline ends. This CDR3 is CASSLRGIDEQYF. DNA of the CDR3: TGTGCCAGCAGCTTGAGGGGGATCGACGAGCAGTACTTC.

With respect to this clone: One junction end disagrees with the germline gene, perhaps due to a read error. This specimen includes other DNA sequences encoding the same CDR3. The chain is built from TRBV27 and TRBJ2-7; D is uncertain. In germline, CDR1 is MNHEY, CDR2 SMNVEV (reference sequence). There are 13 residues in the CDR3. The CDR3: CASSLSNFHEQYF. The DNA of the CDR3 is TGTGCCAGCAGCTTATCCAACTTCCACGAGCAGTACTTC.

Only a few counts were recorded for this clone. V and J are TRBV7-9 and TRBJ2-3, with TRBD1 matching over 9 bases. The length of the CDR3 is 16 residues. Germline V gene sequence: CDR1 SEHNR, CDR2 FQNEAQ (reference sequence). The V segment lost 0 bases and the J segment 3 bases; nucleotides outside the gene matches: 4. CDR3 protein: CASSLAGQGLTDTQYF. The CDR3 nucleotides are TGTGCCAGCAGCTTAGCGGGACAGGGTCTGACAGATACGCAGTATTTT.

This chain connects TRBV10-3 to TRBJ2-7; possibly TRBD2 for D (5 bases). Trimming cost V 7 bases and J 4 bases, with 23 bases left between them. This CDR3 comprises 16 residues. CDR1 is ENHRY and CDR2 is SYGVKD in the germline V gene. Written as DNA, the CDR3 is TGTGCCATCAACCAACTAGGAGGACGGAATCTTTACGAGCAGTACTTC. Its translation is CAINQLGGRNLYEQYF.

This clone has more than one count but fewer than ten. This rearrangement joins TRBV7-9 to TRBJ2-3, with a weak D call TRBD2 (5 bases). This CDR3 region has 15 residues. V was trimmed by 5 bases and J by 3 bases, leaving 15 bases between them. The germline CDR1 and CDR2 sequences are SEHNR and FQNEAQ (reference sequence). CDR3 sequence (DNA): TGTGCCAGCAGCCAGACTACTCCTGGAACAGATACGCAGTATTTT. Its protein is CASSQTTPGTDTQYF.

This chain joins TRBV10-3 and TRBJ1-1, with 7 positions matching TRBD1. This CDR3 spans 15 amino acids. Germline trimming cut 3 bases from V and 5 bases from J; bases unmatched to any gene: 9. The germline V gene has CDR1 ENHRY and CDR2 SYGVKD. The CDR3 DNA reads as TGTGCCATCAGTGAAGAAGGGCAGGGGGTTACTGAAGCTTTCTTT. Translating it yields CAISEEGQGVTEAFF.